The 11 T cell receptor beta chains given below trace back to one sample, sequenced in a study of cytomegalovirus exposure and HLA in healthy donors. Use of 60 Vbeta and 13 Jbeta primers characterized the PCR. TCRdb's table, derived via immunoSEQ multiplex PCR, lists solely in-frame clones and lacks some. The data contain about 270,000 clones, 80% to 90% of them singletons. Material for sequencing was PBMCs. These receptors all come from a man aged 35 to 55 in good health and CMV-seropositive.

The gene calls are TRBV7-6 and TRBJ1-6, with TRBD1 matching 9 bases. Losses at the gene ends were 8 bases for V and 7 bases for J; bases not matched to a gene: 0. The CDR3 has 12 amino acids. CDR1 and CDR2 from the germline V gene are SGHVS and FNYEAQ. For the CDR3, the DNA is TGTGCCAGCGGACAGGGGAATTCACCCCTCCACTTT. Its protein product is CASGQGNSPLHF.

The V and J genes are TRBV28 and TRBJ2-3; D uncertain. Germline V lookup: CDR1 MDHEN, CDR2 SYDVKM. Trimming stripped 3 bases from V and 0 bases from J, with 10 bases between. CDR3 size: 15 residues. The CDR3 DNA follows: TGTGCCAGCAGTTTGATTGCGGATAGCACAGATACGCAGTATTTT. The encoded protein is CASSLIADSTDTQYF.

This clone was seen only once. This chain links TRBV6-5 with TRBJ1-1, with 7 bases that match TRBD1. This CDR3 has 14 amino acids. Germline CDR1 reads MNHEY; CDR2 reads SVGAGI. With 7 bases clipped from V and 7 bases from J, the junction kept 12 bases outside the gene matches. The CDR3 DNA sequence: TGTGCCAGCATGAAGAACAGGGGCACTGTTGAAGCTTTCTTT. It translates to CASMKNRGTVEAFF.

This rearrangement joins TRBV28 to TRBJ2-3, with 10 bases that match TRBD2. V trimming: 6 bases; J trimming: 2 bases; junction bases outside the gene matches: 11. Germline CDR1 is MDHEN and CDR2 is SYDVKM. CDR3 length: 17 amino acids. DNA for the CDR3: TGTGCCAGCAGCACCTACCGGACTAGCGGACCCACAGATACGCAGTATTTT. Translating gives CASSTYRTSGPTDTQYF.

The chain couples TRBV4-3 to TRBJ2-5; 11 nucleotides agree with TRBD2. Germline-derived CDR1 and CDR2 are LGHNA and YSLEER. The CDR3 is 17 residues long. V trimming: 0 bases; J trimming: 5 bases; junction bases outside the gene matches: 8. CDR3 residues: CASSQELAGGSGETQYF. The DNA for the CDR3 is TGCGCCAGCAGCCAAGAGCTAGCGGGAGGTTCAGGGGAGACCCAGTACTTC.

This chain links TRBV10-1 with TRBJ2-5, with a possible D match to TRBD1 (6 bases). V gave up 2 bases and J gave up 5 bases, with 15 bases separating them. CDR3 length: 15 residues. Germline V gene lookup returns CDR1 WNHNN and CDR2 SYGVQD (reference sequence). Here the CDR3 reads CASSEAGTRRETQYF. The CDR3 nucleotides read TGCGCCAGCAGTGAGGCCGGGACACGCCGGGAGACCCAGTACTTC.

V usage is TRBV7-8 and J usage is TRBJ2-7; TRBD2 aligns across 8 bases. The ends lost 3 bases at V and 2 bases at J; junction bases unmatched: 15. Germline CDR1 and CDR2: SGHVS and FQNEAQ. The CDR3 is 18 amino acids. The CDR3 protein is CASSLDSMVLAGTYEQYF. The CDR3 DNA reads TGTGCCAGCAGCTTGGACAGTATGGTCCTAGCGGGCACCTACGAGCAGTACTTC.

The rearrangement links TRBV19 to TRBJ1-2; D perhaps matches TRBD1 (6 bases). CDR1 and CDR2 (germline): LNHDA, SQIVND (reference sequence). The CDR3 contains 15 residues. V lost 3 bases, J lost 6 bases, and 17 bases lay in between. The CDR3 DNA follows: TGTGCCAGTAGTATCCCACCCCGACAGGAGAATGGCTACACCTTC. This encodes CASSIPPRQENGYTF.

The rearrangement uses TRBV28 and TRBJ2-2, with a weak D call TRBD1 (5 bases). CDR1 is MDHEN, CDR2 SYDVKM, per germline. This CDR3 is built from 15 residues. V was cut by 2 bases and J by 1 base, with 8 bases left in between. CDR3 in amino acids: CASSLGDRNTGELFF. CDR3 nucleotides: TGTGCCAGCAGTTTAGGTGACAGGAACACCGGGGAGCTGTTTTTT.

The chain uses TRBV18 and TRBJ2-1, with 10 bases fitting TRBD2. Trimming at V came to 1 base and at J to 9 bases, leaving 6 bases not matched to a gene. The CDR3 extends over 15 amino acids. Germline CDR1 reads KGHSH; CDR2 reads LQKENI. The CDR3 nucleotides read TGTGCCAGCTCACCACGGACTAGCGGAGCGGGTGAGCAGTTCTTC. Protein sequence: CASSPRTSGAGEQFF.

The gene calls are TRBV7-9 and TRBJ2-5; TRBD2 matches 8 bases. Germline V gene sequence: CDR1 SEHNR, CDR2 FQNEAQ (reference sequence). This CDR3 contains 19 residues. Trimming cost V 1 base and J 1 base; bases outside gene matches: 14. The CDR3 loop reads CASSLVGEIGAGVQETQYF. Here the CDR3 DNA reads TGTGCCAGCAGCTTAGTTGGTGAAATCGGAGCGGGAGTCCAAGAGACCCAGTACTTC.